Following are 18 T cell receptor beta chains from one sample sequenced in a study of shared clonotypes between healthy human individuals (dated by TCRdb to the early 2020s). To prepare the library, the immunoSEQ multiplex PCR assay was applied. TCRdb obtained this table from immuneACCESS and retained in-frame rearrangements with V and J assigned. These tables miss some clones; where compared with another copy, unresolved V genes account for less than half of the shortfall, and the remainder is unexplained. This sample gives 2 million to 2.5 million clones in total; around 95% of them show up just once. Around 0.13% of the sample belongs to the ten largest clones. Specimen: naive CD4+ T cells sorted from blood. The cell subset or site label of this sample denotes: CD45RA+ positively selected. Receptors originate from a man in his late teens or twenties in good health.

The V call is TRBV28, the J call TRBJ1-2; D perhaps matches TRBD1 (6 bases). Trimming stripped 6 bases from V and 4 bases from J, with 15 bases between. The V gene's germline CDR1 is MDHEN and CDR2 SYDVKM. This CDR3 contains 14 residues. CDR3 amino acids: CASSGDKRLYGYTF. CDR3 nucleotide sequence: TGTGCCAGCAGCGGGGACAAGAGGCTCTATGGCTACACCTTC.

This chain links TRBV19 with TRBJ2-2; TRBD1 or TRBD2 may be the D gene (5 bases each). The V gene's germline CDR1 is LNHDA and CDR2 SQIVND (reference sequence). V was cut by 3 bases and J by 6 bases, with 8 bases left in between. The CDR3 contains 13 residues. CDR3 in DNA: TGTGCCAGTAGTATGTGGGGGTCCGGGGAGCTGTTTTTT. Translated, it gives CASSMWGSGELFF.

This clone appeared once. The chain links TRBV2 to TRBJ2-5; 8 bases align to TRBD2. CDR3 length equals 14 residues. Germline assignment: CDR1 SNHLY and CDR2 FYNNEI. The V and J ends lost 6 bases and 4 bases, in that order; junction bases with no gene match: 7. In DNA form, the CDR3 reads TGTGCCAGCAGCATAGCGGGACTAGGAGAGACCCAGTACTTC. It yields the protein CASSIAGLGETQYF. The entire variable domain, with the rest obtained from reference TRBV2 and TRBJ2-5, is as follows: EPEVTQTPSHQVTQMGQEVILRCVPISNHLYFYWYRQILGQKVEFLVSFYNNEISEKSEIFDDQFSVERPDGSNFTLKIRSTKLEDSAMYFCASSIAGLGETQYFGPGTRLLVL.

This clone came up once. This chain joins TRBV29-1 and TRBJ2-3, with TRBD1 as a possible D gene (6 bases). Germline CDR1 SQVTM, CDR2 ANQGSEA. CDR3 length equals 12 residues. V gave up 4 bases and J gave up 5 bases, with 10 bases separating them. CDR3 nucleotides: TGCAGCGTTGTGACAGGTCGAGATACGCAGTATTTT. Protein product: CSVVTGRDTQYF.

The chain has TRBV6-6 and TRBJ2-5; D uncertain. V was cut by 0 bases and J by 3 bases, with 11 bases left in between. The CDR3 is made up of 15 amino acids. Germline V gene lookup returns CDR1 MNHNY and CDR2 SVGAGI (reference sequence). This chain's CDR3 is CASSYSPLSKETQYF. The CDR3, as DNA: TGTGCCAGCAGTTACTCGCCCCTTTCTAAAGAGACCCAGTACTTC.

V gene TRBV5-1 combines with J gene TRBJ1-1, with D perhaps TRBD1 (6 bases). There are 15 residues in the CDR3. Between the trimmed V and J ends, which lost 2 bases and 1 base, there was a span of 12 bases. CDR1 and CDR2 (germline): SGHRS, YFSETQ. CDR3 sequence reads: CASSFGGLRNTEAFF. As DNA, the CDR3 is TGCGCCAGCAGCTTCGGGGGGCTGAGGAACACTGAAGCTTTCTTT.

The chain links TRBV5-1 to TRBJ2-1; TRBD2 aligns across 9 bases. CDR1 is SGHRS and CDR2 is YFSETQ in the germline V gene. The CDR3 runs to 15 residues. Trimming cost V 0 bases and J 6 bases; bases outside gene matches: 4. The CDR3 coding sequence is TGCGCCAGCAGCTTGGAAGGGACTAGCATCAATGAGCAGTTCTTC. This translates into CASSLEGTSINEQFF.

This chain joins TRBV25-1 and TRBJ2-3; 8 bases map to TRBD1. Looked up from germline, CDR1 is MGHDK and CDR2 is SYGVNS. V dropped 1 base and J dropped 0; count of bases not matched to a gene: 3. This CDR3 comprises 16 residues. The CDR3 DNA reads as TGTGCCAGCAGTGAATTTAGGACAGGGAGCACAGATACGCAGTATTTT. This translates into CASSEFRTGSTDTQYF.

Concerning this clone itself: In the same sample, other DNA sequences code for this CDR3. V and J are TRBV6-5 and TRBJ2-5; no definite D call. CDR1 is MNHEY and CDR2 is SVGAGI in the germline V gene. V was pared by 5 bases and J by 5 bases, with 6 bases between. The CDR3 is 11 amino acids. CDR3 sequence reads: CASSNGETQYF. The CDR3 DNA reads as TGTGCCAGCAGTAACGGGGAGACCCAGTACTTC.

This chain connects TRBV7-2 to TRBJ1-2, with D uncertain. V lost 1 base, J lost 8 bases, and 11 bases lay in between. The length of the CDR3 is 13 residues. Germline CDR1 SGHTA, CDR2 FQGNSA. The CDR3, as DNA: TGTGCCAGCAGCTTAGATCGGGGATTCGGCTACACCTTC. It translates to CASSLDRGFGYTF.

The CDR3 DNA sequence: TGTGCCAGCAGCTTAGAGGCGGGGGGCTACGAGCAGTACTTC. It is translated as CASSLEAGGYEQYF. V and J are TRBV11-2 and TRBJ2-7, with 8 bases that match TRBD2. Germline-derived CDR1 and CDR2 are SGHAT and FQNNGV. The CDR3 has 14 residues. Trimming removed 0 bases from V and 3 bases from J; junction bases left unmatched: 1.

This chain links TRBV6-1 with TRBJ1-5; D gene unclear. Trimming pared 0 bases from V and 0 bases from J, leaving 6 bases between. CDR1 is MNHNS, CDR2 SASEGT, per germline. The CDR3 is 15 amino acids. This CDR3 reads CASSEAGYSNQPQHF. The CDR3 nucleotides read TGTGCCAGCAGTGAAGCTGGGTATAGCAATCAGCCCCAGCATTTT.

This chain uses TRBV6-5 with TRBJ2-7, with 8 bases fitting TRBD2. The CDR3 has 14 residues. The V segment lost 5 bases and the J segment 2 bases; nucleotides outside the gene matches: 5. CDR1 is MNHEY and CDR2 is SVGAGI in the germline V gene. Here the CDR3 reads CASSPGGGAYEQYF. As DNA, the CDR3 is TGTGCCAGCAGTCCGGGAGGGGGGGCCTACGAGCAGTACTTC.

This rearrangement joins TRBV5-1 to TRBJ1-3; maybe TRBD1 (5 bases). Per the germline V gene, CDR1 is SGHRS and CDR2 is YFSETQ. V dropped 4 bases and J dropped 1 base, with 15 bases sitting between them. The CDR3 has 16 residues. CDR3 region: CASSPEGPSSGNTIYF. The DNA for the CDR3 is TGCGCCAGCAGCCCGGAGGGACCCTCATCTGGAAACACCATATATTTT.

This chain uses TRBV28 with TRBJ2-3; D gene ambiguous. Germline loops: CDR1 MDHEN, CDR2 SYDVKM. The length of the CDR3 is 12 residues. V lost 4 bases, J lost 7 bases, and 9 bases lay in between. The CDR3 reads CASSSQDNTQYF. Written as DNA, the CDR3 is TGTGCCAGCAGTTCCCAGGATAATACGCAGTATTTT.

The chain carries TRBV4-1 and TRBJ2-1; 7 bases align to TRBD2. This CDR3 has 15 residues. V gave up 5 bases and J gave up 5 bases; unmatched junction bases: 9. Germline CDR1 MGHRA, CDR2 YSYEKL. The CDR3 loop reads CASSTPGRINNEQFF. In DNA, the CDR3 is TGCGCCAGCAGCACACCCGGGAGGATCAACAATGAGCAGTTCTTC.

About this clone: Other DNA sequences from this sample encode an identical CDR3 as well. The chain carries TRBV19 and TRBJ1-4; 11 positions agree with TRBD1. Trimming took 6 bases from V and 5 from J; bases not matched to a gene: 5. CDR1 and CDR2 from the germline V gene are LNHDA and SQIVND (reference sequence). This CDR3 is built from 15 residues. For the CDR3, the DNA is TGTGCCAGTAGCCCAGGGACAGGGGGAAATGAAAAACTGTTTTTT. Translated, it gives CASSPGTGGNEKLFF.

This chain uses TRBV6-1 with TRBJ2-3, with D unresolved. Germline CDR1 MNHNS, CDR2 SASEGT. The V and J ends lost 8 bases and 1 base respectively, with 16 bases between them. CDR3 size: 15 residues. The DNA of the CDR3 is TGTGCCAGCTTCAGAACGACAAAAGGCACAGATACGCAGTATTTT. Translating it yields CASFRTTKGTDTQYF.